Presented here are 22 T cell receptor beta chains from one specimen sequenced in a study of T-cell memory formation after mild COVID-19 (dated by TCRdb to about 2021). The receptor library was made with 5' RACE. The instrument given in TCRdb is Illumina NovaSeq 6000. Clones were called with MiXCR by TCRdb after fastp trimmed the public reads at Q25, and only in-frame beta chains were retained. For every CDR3 protein sequence, its rows merge into one entry that carries the most common genes and DNA. Counted in this sample were some 210,000 distinct CDR3 sequences; approximately 30% of them appeared once. The biggest ten clones account for about an eighth of the sample. The sample comprised PBMCs or a T cell subset sorted from them (not recorded which). Receptors originate from an adult woman who had mild COVID-19 (a few samples of this study predate the infection). The sample titles of this study are shuffled in the database, so cell type and time point are left out; the donor was told from shared clones.

The chain is built from TRBV5-5 and TRBJ2-7; tentative D call: TRBD1 (6 bases). This CDR3 contains 13 residues. Trimming cost V 5 bases and J 0 bases, with 9 bases left between them. Germline V CDR1 and CDR2: SGHKS, YYEKEE (reference sequence). The CDR3 protein is CASSKGDSYEQYF. DNA for the CDR3: TGTGCCAGCAGTAAGGGGGACTCCTACGAGCAGTACTTC. Filled out from reference TRBV5-5 and TRBJ2-7, the complete variable domain reads DAGVTQSPTHLIKTRGQQVTLRCSPISGHKSVSWYQQVLGQGPQFIFQYYEKEERGRGNFPDRFSARQFPNYSSELNVNALLLGDSALYLCASSKGDSYEQYFGPGTRLTVT.

In its sample, this clonotype was seen a few times. V is TRBV6-5 and J is TRBJ2-1, with 9 bases fitting TRBD2. The CDR3 spans 16 residues. Germline lookup yields CDR1 MNHEY and CDR2 SVGAGI. Trimming at V came to 7 bases and at J to 4 bases, leaving 11 bases not matched to a gene. The CDR3 loop reads CASKLGTSGPYNEQFF. The CDR3 DNA sequence: TGTGCCAGCAAGTTAGGCACTAGCGGGCCTTACAATGAGCAGTTCTTC.

The gene calls are TRBV11-2 and TRBJ1-5; D unclear. The CDR3 runs 14 residues. V was trimmed by 5 bases and J by 7 bases, leaving 15 bases between them. Germline CDR1 reads SGHAT; CDR2 reads FQNNGV. The CDR3 DNA reads TGTGCCAGCAGCCCGACATCCCTGAGCCAGCCCCAGCATTTT. The encoded protein is CASSPTSLSQPQHF.

Many counts were recorded for this clonotype. The chain uses TRBV7-9 and TRBJ2-5; weak D call: TRBD2 (5 bases). The CDR3 length is 16 residues. The V and J ends lost 5 bases and 4 bases respectively, with 20 bases between them. Germline V lookup: CDR1 SEHNR, CDR2 FQNEAQ (reference sequence). In nucleotides, the CDR3 is TGTGCCAGCAGCAGAATCACTAGAGGTCCGCCAGAGACCCAGTACTTC. Translation gives CASSRITRGPPETQYF.

In its sample, this clonotype was seen a few times. CDR3 protein: CASSYLDAAYNEQFF. CDR3 nucleotide sequence: TGTGCCAGCAGTTACTTAGATGCCGCTTACAATGAGCAGTTCTTC. V gene TRBV6-2 or TRBV6-3 combines with J gene TRBJ2-1, with no clear D. V lost 1 base and J 4 bases, leaving 11 bases between the germline ends. Germline V gene lookup returns CDR1 MNHEY and CDR2 SVGEGT. The CDR3 consists of 15 residues.

This clonotype has more than one count but fewer than ten. The genes are TRBV24-1 and TRBJ2-1; possibly TRBD1 or TRBD2 for D (5 bases each). Germline V CDR1 and CDR2: KGHDR, SFDVKD. CDR3 size: 14 residues. V was clipped by 7 bases and J by 0 bases, with 9 bases between them. CDR3 nucleotide sequence: TGTGCCACCAGGGGGGATAGCTCCTACAATGAGCAGTTCTTC. It specifies CATRGDSSYNEQFF.

This clonotype has just a few counts. V gene TRBV7-8 combines with J gene TRBJ2-1; no definite D call. Germline V gene lookup returns CDR1 SGHVS and CDR2 FQNEAQ. CDR3 length: 13 residues. Trimming removed 3 bases at V and 7 bases at J, with 10 bases between. CDR3 nucleotide sequence: TGTGCCAGCAGCTTCTCTAAAGATAATGAGCAGTTCTTC. Its protein product is CASSFSKDNEQFF.

This clonotype was detected only a few times. This chain joins TRBV27 and TRBJ2-5; D may be TRBD1 or TRBD2 (7 bases each). Trimming stripped 0 bases from V and 4 bases from J, with 15 bases between. The CDR3 is 16 amino acids. Germline CDR1 is MNHEY and CDR2 is SMNVEV (reference sequence). CDR3 protein: CASSLSGTGEGETQYF. The CDR3 DNA reads as TGTGCCAGCAGTTTATCCGGAACAGGGGAGGGAGAGACCCAGTACTTC.

The chain couples TRBV12-3 or TRBV12-4 to TRBJ1-1; TRBD1 matches 8 bases. Trimming removed 5 bases from V and 5 bases from J; junction bases left unmatched: 4. The CDR3 length is 13 residues. CDR3 loop: CASSQGAGTEAFF. The CDR3 DNA sequence: TGTGCCAGCAGTCAGGGGGCTGGTACTGAAGCTTTCTTT.

This clonotype was observed once. The genes are TRBV6-5 and TRBJ1-2, with D possibly matching TRBD1 (5 bases). Germline CDR1 MNHEY, CDR2 SVGAGI. V was pared by 0 bases and J by 6 bases, with 17 bases between. CDR3 size: 16 residues. The CDR3: CASSYSSGQTGDGYTF. The DNA of the CDR3 is TGTGCCAGCAGTTACTCGAGCGGCCAGACGGGGGATGGCTACACCTTC.

This clonotype was counted a few times. V and J are TRBV6-1 and TRBJ2-7; 10 bases fit TRBD1. Looked up from germline, CDR1 is MNHNS and CDR2 is SASEGT. V dropped 0 bases and J dropped 4; count of bases not matched to a gene: 0. The CDR3 runs 14 residues. CDR3 sequence reads: CASSEADRGYEQYF. CDR3 bases: TGTGCCAGCAGTGAAGCGGACAGGGGGTACGAGCAGTACTTC.

The chain joins TRBV7-6 to TRBJ2-7; the match to TRBD2 covers 11 bases. Germline CDR1 SGHVS, CDR2 FNYEAQ. Germline trimming cut 5 bases from V and 0 bases from J; bases unmatched to any gene: 6. This CDR3 has 16 amino acids. The CDR3 region is CASSITLAGDSYEQYF. CDR3 coding DNA: TGTGCCAGCAGCATCACACTAGCGGGGGACTCCTACGAGCAGTACTTC.

The genes are TRBV29-1 and TRBJ1-2, with TRBD1 matching 8 bases. The V segment lost 2 bases and the J segment 7 bases; nucleotides outside the gene matches: 6. Per the germline V gene, CDR1 is SQVTM and CDR2 is ANQGSEA. The CDR3 covers 13 residues. CDR3 DNA sequence: TGCAGCGTTGAAACAGGGGGTGTTGCTGGCTACACCTTC. Translated, it gives CSVETGGVAGYTF.

The chain carries TRBV25-1 and TRBJ1-1; D uncertain. The CDR3 consists of 12 residues. The V gene's germline CDR1 is MGHDK and CDR2 SYGVNS. Trimming removed 4 bases at V and 6 bases at J, with 9 bases between. CDR3 bases: TGTGCCAGCAGTGGAAGTGGGGCTGAAGCTTTCTTT. Residues: CASSGSGAEAFF.

This clonotype was seen only a few times. CDR3 region: CSARLREGRGEAFF. The CDR3 DNA follows: TGCAGTGCTAGACTCCGGGAGGGTCGGGGTGAAGCTTTCTTT. The gene calls are TRBV20-1 and TRBJ1-1; D gene uncertain. The CDR3 spans 14 residues. The V and J ends lost 2 bases and 7 bases respectively, with 17 bases between them. CDR1 DFQATT and CDR2 SNEGSKA come from the germline V gene (reference sequence).

The chain links TRBV4-1 to TRBJ2-2; D is undetermined. Germline V gene sequence: CDR1 MGHRA, CDR2 YSYEKL. V lost 0 bases, J lost 0 bases, and 5 bases lay in between. The CDR3 covers 15 residues. DNA for the CDR3: TGCGCCAGCAGCCAAGATCGGTCGAACACCGGGGAGCTGTTTTTT. Translation gives CASSQDRSNTGELFF.

This chain links TRBV11-2 with TRBJ2-3; 7 bases match TRBD2. The CDR3 is 14 amino acids. The germline CDR1 and CDR2 sequences are SGHAT and FQNNGV. V lost 6 bases to trimming and J lost 5 bases; unmatched junction nucleotides: 8. This chain's CDR3 is CASSFGGIGDTQYF. DNA for the CDR3: TGTGCCAGCAGTTTCGGGGGGATTGGAGATACGCAGTATTTT.

The J gene is TRBJ1-5, the V gene TRBV18; D is unresolved. The CDR3 runs to 13 residues. Germline V CDR1 and CDR2: KGHSH, LQKENI. The V and J ends lost 3 bases and 4 bases respectively, with 7 bases between them. The chain's CDR3 is CASSPDANQPQHF. As DNA, the CDR3 is TGTGCCAGCTCACCGGACGCGAATCAGCCCCAGCATTTT. Together with reference TRBV18 and TRBJ1-5, the CDR3 gives the full variable domain: NAGVMQNPRHLVRRRGQEARLRCSPMKGHSHVYWYRQLPEEGLKFMVYLQKENIIDESGMPKERFSAEFPKEGPSILRIQQVVRGDSAAYFCASSPDANQPQHFGDGTRLSIL.

In its sample, this clonotype was seen many times. This chain joins TRBV3-1 and TRBJ2-6; TRBD1 agrees at 7 bases. This CDR3 comprises 15 residues. The junction had 0 bases not matched to a gene; V was cut back by 1 base and J by 3 bases. Germline CDR1 reads LGHDT; CDR2 reads YNNKEL (reference sequence). Here the CDR3 reads CASSQGTGGANVLTF. The CDR3 DNA reads TGTGCCAGCAGCCAAGGGACAGGTGGGGCCAACGTCCTGACTTTC.

The chain carries TRBV5-1 and TRBJ1-2; no definite D call. This CDR3 spans 12 amino acids. The V gene lost 2 bases and the J gene lost 4 bases, with 6 bases spanning the gap. Germline loops: CDR1 SGHRS, CDR2 YFSETQ. The CDR3 nucleotides read TGCGCCAGCAGCTTTTCTACCTATGGCTACACCTTC. This encodes CASSFSTYGYTF. Based on the CDR3 plus reference TRBV5-1 and TRBJ1-2, the full variable domain is KAGVTQTPRYLIKTRGQQVTLSCSPISGHRSVSWYQQTPGQGLQFLFEYFSETQRNKGNFPGRFSGRQFSNSRSEMNVSTLELGDSALYLCASSFSTYGYTFGSGTRLTVV.

The chain couples TRBV9 to TRBJ2-7; possible D gene TRBD2, 5 bases. CDR1 and CDR2 from the germline V gene are SGDLS and YYNGEE. The CDR3 contains 15 residues. Between the trimmed V and J ends, which lost 2 bases and 4 bases, there was a span of 16 bases. CDR3 sequence reads: CASSVAWRADYEQYF. CDR3 nucleotides: TGTGCCAGCAGCGTGGCGTGGCGGGCCGATTACGAGCAGTACTTC.

The rearrangement joins TRBV15 to TRBJ1-1; maybe TRBD1 (6 bases). Germline CDR1 LNHNV, CDR2 YYDKDF (reference sequence). The CDR3 covers 14 residues. With 1 base removed from V and 3 bases from J, the gap between germline ends came to 9 bases. DNA for the CDR3: TGTGCCACCAGCAGAGCCCCAGGGGACACTGAAGCTTTCTTT. It translates to CATSRAPGDTEAFF.